A single TCR beta chain is shown here with its context. The target of this receptor is not known. There are no base qualities to consult, and no much larger clone falls within one base. This sample stems from a study of identical twins (dated by TCRdb to about 2016). Regarding the complete study: TCR alpha and beta repertoires from monozygotic twins, unrelated adults of various ages and cord blood were deep-sequenced to test whether fetal clonotypes persist. To rule out contamination, the twin experiments were replicated at different times with different library preparation protocols.

The protocol used for the library was 5' RACE. Sequenced on an Illumina HiSeq 2000. Template switching added a universal primer binding site, and the final cDNA carried a unique molecular identifier that allowed TCR cDNA molecules to be counted accurately. First-strand cDNA for TCR alpha and beta chains was synthesized from specific primers in the conserved constant-segment region. To control for contamination, every cDNA library was double barcoded, receiving both a SMART-Mk sample barcode and Illumina barcodes. TruSeq adapter sequences and Illumina sample barcodes were added in two successive PCR steps. The TCR alpha and beta cDNA libraries were sequenced on the Illumina HiSeq platform using custom primers. Regarding the original processing steps: Unique molecular identifiers were extracted from raw reads with MiGEC, and CDR3 positions were determined with MiXCR. Recombination models were inferred per individual with the repgenHMM and IGoR tools using an EM algorithm. The tcR package in R was used for shared clonotype analysis, with sharing normalized by the product of cloneset sizes. Out-of-frame nonproductive sequences were analyzed to study raw recombination free of thymic and clonal selection effects. The public reads were reprocessed in TCRdb via fastp at Q25 and MiXCR, keeping in-frame beta chains. Records with the same CDR3 protein are collapsed into one entry carrying the most frequent genes and DNA. The V and J calls follow TCRdb's processing rather than the paper's. In all, the sample holds some 590,000 distinct CDR3 sequences, and more than 9% of those were seen once. Roughly 3% of the sample belongs to the ten largest clones.

All donors were healthy Caucasians. Three pairs of female monozygotic twins, all aged roughly 18 to 29 years, made up the twin cohort. Peripheral blood mononuclear cells were the source from which RNA for the TCR libraries was isolated. Here is what the overall study found, with its caveats: Because the same donors could not be followed over many years, conclusions were based on cross-sectional statistical analysis. Fewer insertions were carried by abundant cord blood beta clonotypes; a weaker similar trend was observed in young adult naive repertoires, while no such trend was observed in memory repertoires. Compared with coincidental sharing between unrelated individuals, out-of-frame TCR alpha sequences shared between twins had an excess of sequences with low generation probability. Out-of-frame TCR alpha sharing in monozygotic twins was systematically underestimated by recombination models, whereas sharing between unrelated individuals was in agreement with the recombination models. Zero-insertion analyses could be partly confounded by invariant T cells such as MAIT and iNKT, although diverse VJ usage argued against such confounding for most clonotypes. In beta out-of-frame sequences, excess twin sharing was weaker, because having fewer shared sequences lowered the signal-to-noise ratio.

Via the germline V gene, CDR1 is SGHRS and CDR2 YFSETQ. CDR3 length: 14 amino acids, cysteine to phenylalanine. Solely the CDR3 DNA is kept, with 42 bases framed from the first base. V loses 0 bases of germline sequence and J loses 3 bases, and the interval between the two ends is 10 bases. The sample was also reused in another study, on yellow fever vaccine responses in identical twins. As that second study puts it: The T cell response to vaccination in identical twins was reported by the authors to appear partly convergent and partly personalized. In the study, vaccine-responding T cell clones were precisely tracked in identical twins.

The chain couples TRBV5-1 to TRBJ2-7; there is no confident call for the D gene. The material sequenced was PBMCs. The sequence derives from a woman younger than 30 in good health. The CDR3 amino acid sequence is: CASSLELGNYEQYF. The sequenced DNA is TGCGCCAGCAGCTTGGAGTTGGGAAACTACGAGCAGTACTTC.